The source of this T cell receptor beta chain is a study of cytomegalovirus exposure and HLA in healthy donors. Study background: An early release of data contained some 80 million unique TCRs, which came from HLA-typed donors.

V was cut by 5 bases and J by 3 bases, with 14 bases left in between. The CDR3 contains 15 residues. In germline, CDR1 is LNHDA, CDR2 SQIVND (reference sequence). PCR primers comprised 60 Vbeta and 13 Jbeta primers. Measured with immunoSEQ multiplex PCR; TCRdb has only the in-frame clones, and not every one. The data show about 94,000 clones, around 84% seen once. The TCR was taken from a human donor in good health. The sequencing input was PBMCs. The chain links TRBV19 to TRBJ1-5; D perhaps matches TRBD1 (5 bases). The CDR3 reads CASSRSTGINQPQHF. CDR3 bases: TGTGCCAGTAGTCGCTCAACAGGAATCAATCAGCCCCAGCATTTT.